This TCR beta chain is from a study of CD8+CD57+ T cells in acquired aplastic anemia. Overall study: DNA from sorted CD4+ and CD8+ cells averaged about 3.2 ug. General study results and limits: The number of CD8+ CDR3 sequences shared by patients and controls was twenty-nine. Statistical testing detected no significant gap in CD8+ Simpson's diversity between patients and controls.

TCR beta VDJ and CDR3 profiles were obtained from a genomic DNA template. TCRdb analysed the reads with MiXCR anew, one entry per CDR3 protein. The repertoire holds some 170,000 distinct CDR3 sequences, under 55% seen once, with around 1% in the top ten. The germline V gene encodes CDR1 SEHNR and CDR2 FQNEAQ (reference sequence). Trimming took 5 bases from V and 5 from J; bases not matched to a gene: 6. The CDR3 totals 14 residues. Patients who underwent sequencing had shown CD8+CD57+ cell expansion by flow cytometry. Patients uniformly had severe acquired aplastic anemia. At least ten counts were recorded for this clonotype. The antigen remains unidentified.

The source is a human donor with aplastic anemia. Sequenced sample: sorted CD4+, CD8+, or CD8+CD57+ T cells (not recorded which) from PBMCs. V usage is TRBV7-9 and J usage is TRBJ2-1; TRBD2 matches at 7 bases. In DNA, the CDR3 is TGTGCCAGCAGCGGGCGGGGGATTAACAATGAGCAGTTCTTC. Amino acids: CASSGRGINNEQFF. The variable domain in full, completed from reference TRBV7-9 and TRBJ2-1, reads DTGVSQNPRHKITKRGQNVTFRCDPISEHNRLYWYRQTLGQGPEFLTYFQNEAQLEKSRLLSDRFSAERPKGSFSTLEIQRTEQGDSAMYLCASSGRGINNEQFFGPGTRLTVL.